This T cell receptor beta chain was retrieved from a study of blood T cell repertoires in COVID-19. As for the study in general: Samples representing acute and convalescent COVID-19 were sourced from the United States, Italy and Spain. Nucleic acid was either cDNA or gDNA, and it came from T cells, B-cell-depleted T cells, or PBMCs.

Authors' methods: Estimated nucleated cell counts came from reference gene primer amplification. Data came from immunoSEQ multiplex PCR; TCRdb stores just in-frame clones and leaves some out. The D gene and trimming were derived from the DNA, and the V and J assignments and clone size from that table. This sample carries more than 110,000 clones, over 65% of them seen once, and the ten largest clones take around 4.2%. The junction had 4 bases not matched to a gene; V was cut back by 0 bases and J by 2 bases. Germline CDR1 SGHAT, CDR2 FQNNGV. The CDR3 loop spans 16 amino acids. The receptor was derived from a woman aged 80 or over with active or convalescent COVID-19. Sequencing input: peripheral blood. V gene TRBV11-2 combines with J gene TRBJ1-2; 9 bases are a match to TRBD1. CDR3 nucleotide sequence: TGTGCCAGCAGCTTAGATCTTGGGACAGGGAACTATGGCTACACCTTC. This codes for CASSLDLGTGNYGYTF.